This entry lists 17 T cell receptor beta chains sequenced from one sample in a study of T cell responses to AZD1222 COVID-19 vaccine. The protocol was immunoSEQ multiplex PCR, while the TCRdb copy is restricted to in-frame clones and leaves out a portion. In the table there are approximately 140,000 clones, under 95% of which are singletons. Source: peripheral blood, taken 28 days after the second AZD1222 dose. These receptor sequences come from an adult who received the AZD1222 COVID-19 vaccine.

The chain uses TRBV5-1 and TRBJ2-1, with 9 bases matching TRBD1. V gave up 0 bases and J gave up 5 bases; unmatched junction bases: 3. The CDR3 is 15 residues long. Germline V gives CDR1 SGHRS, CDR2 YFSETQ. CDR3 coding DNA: TGCGCCAGCAGCTTGGCGGGACAGGGAGACAATGAGCAGTTCTTC. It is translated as CASSLAGQGDNEQFF.

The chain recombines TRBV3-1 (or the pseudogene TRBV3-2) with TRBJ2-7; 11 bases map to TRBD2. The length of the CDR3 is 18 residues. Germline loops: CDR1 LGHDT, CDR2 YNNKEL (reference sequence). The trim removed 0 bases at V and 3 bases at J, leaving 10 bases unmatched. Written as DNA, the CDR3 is TGTGCCAGCAGCCAAGAATTCCTTTTCACTAGCGGGAGCTACGAGCAGTACTTC. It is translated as CASSQEFLFTSGSYEQYF.

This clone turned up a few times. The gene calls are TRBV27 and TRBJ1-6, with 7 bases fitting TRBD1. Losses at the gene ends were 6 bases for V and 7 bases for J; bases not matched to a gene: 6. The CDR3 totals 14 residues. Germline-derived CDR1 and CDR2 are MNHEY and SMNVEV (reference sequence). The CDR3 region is CASSLRDRNSPLHF. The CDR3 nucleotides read TGTGCCAGCAGCCTCCGGGACAGAAATTCACCCCTCCACTTT.

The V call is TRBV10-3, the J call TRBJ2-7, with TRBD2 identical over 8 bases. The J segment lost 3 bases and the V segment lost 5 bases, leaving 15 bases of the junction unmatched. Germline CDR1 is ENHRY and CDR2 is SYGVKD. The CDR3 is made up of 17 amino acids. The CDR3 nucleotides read TGTGCCATCAGTAATCGGGAGGGCCTCTCCTTTATCTACGAGCAGTACTTC. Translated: CAISNREGLSFIYEQYF.

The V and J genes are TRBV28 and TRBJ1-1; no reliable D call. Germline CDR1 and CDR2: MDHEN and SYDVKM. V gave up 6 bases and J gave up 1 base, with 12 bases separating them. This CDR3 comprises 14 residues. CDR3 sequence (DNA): TGTGCCAGCAGAATATCCTTTTGGAACACTGAAGCTTTCTTT. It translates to CASRISFWNTEAFF.

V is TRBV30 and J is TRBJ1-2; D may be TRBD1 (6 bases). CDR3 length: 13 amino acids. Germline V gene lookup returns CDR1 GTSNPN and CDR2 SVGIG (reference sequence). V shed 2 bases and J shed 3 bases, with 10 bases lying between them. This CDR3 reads CAWSRGIDYGYTF. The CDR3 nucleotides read TGTGCCTGGAGTAGGGGGATTGACTATGGCTACACCTTC.

The CDR3 here is CASSAHPGTGDGYTF. DNA for the CDR3: TGTGCCAGCAGCGCTCACCCCGGGACAGGGGATGGCTACACCTTC. V is TRBV7-9 and J is TRBJ1-2; 10 bases line up with TRBD1. The length of the CDR3 is 15 residues. Trimming cost V 5 bases and J 6 bases; bases outside gene matches: 9. Germline V CDR1 and CDR2: SEHNR, FQNEAQ (reference sequence).

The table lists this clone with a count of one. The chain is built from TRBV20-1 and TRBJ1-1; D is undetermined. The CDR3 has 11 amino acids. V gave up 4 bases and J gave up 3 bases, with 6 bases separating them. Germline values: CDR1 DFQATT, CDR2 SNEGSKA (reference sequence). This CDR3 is CSAITDTEAFF. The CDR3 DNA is TGCAGTGCTATTACGGACACTGAAGCTTTCTTT.

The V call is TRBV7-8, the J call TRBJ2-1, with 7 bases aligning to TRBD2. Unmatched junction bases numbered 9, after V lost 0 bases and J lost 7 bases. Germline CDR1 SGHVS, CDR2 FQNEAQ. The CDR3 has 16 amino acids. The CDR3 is CASSLAGSGVGNEQFF. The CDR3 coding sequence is TGTGCCAGCAGCTTAGCCGGCAGCGGGGTCGGGAATGAGCAGTTCTTC.

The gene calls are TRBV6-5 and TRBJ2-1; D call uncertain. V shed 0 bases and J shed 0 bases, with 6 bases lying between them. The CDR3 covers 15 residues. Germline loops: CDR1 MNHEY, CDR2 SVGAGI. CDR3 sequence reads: CASSYSIPSYNEQFF. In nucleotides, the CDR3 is TGTGCCAGCAGTTACTCGATACCCTCCTACAATGAGCAGTTCTTC.

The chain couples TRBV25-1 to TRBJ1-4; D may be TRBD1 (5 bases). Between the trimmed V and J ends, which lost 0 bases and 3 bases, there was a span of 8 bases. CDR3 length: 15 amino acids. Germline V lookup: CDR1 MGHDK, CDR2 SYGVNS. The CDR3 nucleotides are TGTGCCAGCAGTGAATACGGGGGGTCTAATGAAAAACTGTTTTTT. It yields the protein CASSEYGGSNEKLFF. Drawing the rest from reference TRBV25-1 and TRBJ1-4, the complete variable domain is EADIYQTPRYLVIGTGKKITLECSQTMGHDKMYWYQQDPGMELHLIHYSYGVNSTEKGDLSSESTVSRIRTEHFPLTLESARPSHTSQYLCASSEYGGSNEKLFFGSGTQLSVL.

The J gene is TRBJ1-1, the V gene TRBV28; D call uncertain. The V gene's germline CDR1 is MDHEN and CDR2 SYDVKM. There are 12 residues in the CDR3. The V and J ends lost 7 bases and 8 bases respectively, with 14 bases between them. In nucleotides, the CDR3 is TGTGCCAGCACCCTAATGGGTTTAGAAGCTTTCTTT. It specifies CASTLMGLEAFF.

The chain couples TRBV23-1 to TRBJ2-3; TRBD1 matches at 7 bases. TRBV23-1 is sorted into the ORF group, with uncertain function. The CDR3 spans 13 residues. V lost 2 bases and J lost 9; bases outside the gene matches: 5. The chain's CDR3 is CASSQKGQETQYF. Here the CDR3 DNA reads TGCGCCAGCAGTCAAAAAGGACAGGAAACGCAGTATTTT.

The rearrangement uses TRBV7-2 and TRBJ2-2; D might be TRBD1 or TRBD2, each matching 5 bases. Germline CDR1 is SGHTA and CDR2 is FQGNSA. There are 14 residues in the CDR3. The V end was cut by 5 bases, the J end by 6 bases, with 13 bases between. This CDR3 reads CASSPLRGSGELFF. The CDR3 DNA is TGTGCCAGCAGCCCATTGAGGGGTTCCGGGGAGCTGTTTTTT. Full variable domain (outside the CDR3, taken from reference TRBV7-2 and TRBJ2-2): GAGVSQSPSNKVTEKGKDVELRCDPISGHTALYWYRQSLGQGLEFLIYFQGNSAPDKSGLPSDRFSAERTGGSVSTLTIQRTQQEDSAVYLCASSPLRGSGELFFGEGSRLTVL.

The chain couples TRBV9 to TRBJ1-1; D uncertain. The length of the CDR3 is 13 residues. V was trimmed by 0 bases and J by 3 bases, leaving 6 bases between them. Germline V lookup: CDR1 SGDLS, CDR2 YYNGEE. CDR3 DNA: TGTGCCAGCAGCGTAGCTGGGGACACTGAAGCTTTCTTT. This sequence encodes CASSVAGDTEAFF. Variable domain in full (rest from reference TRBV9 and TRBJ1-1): DSGVTQTPKHLITATGQRVTLRCSPRSGDLSVYWYQQSLDQGLQFLIQYYNGEERAKGNILERFSAQQFPDLHSELNLSSLELGDSALYFCASSVAGDTEAFFGQGTRLTVV.

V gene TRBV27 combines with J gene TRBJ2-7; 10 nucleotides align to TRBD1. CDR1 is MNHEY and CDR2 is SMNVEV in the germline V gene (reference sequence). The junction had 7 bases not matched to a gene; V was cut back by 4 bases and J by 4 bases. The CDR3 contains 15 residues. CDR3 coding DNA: TGTGCCAGCAGTTCTCGGGACAGGGGATTTTACGAGCAGTACTTC. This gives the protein CASSSRDRGFYEQYF.

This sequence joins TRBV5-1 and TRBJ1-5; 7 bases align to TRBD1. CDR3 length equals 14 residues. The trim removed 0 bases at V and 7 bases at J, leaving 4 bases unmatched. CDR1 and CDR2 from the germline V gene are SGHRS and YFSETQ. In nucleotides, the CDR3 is TGCGCCAGCAGCTTGGACAGGGGCAGCCAGCCCCAGCATTTT. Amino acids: CASSLDRGSQPQHF.